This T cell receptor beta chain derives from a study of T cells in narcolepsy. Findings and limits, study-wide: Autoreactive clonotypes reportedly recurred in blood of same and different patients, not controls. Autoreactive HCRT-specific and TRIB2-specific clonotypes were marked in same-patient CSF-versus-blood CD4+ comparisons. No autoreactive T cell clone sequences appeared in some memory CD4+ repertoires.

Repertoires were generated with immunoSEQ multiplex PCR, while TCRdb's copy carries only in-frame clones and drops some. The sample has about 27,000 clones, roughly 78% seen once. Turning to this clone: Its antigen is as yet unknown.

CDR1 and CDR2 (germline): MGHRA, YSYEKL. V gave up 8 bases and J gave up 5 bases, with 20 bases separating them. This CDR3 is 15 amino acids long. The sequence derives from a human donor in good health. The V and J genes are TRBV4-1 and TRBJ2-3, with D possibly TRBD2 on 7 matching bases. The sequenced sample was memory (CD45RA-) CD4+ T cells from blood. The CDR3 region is CASQPLAGAQDTQYF. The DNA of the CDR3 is TGCGCCAGCCAGCCCCTGGCGGGGGCGCAAGATACGCAGTATTTT.